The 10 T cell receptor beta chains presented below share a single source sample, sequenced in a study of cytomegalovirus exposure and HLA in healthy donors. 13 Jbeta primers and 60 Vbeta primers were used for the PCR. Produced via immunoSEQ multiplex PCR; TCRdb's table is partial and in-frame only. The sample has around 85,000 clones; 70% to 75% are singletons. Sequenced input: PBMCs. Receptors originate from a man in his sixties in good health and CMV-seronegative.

The CDR3 reads CASSQDGSYYEQYF. CDR3 bases: TGTGCCAGCAGCCAAGATGGGAGTTACTACGAGCAGTACTTC. The chain uses TRBV4-2 and TRBJ2-7; tentatively, D is TRBD2 (5 bases). Trimming removed 0 bases from V and 3 bases from J, with 9 bases in between. The CDR3 contains 14 residues. The germline V gene encodes CDR1 LGHNA and CDR2 YNFKEQ.

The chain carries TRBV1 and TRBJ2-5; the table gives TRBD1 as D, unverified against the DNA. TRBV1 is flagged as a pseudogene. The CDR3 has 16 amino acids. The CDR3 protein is CASSYRDSGSQETQYF. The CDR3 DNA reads TGCGCCAGCAGCTACCGGGACAGTGGCAGCCAAGAGACCCAGTACTTC.

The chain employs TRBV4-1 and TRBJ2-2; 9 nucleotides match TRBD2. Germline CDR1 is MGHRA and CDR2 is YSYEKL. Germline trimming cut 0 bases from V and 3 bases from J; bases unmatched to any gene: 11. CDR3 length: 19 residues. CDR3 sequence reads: CASSQDGAGGRVYTGELFF. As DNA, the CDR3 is TGCGCCAGCAGCCAAGACGGAGCGGGGGGCAGGGTTTACACCGGGGAGCTGTTTTTT.

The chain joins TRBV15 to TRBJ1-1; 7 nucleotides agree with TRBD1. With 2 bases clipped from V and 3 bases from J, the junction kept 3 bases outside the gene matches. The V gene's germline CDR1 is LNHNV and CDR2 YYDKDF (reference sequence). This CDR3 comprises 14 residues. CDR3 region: CATSRKTGYTEAFF. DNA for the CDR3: TGTGCCACCAGCAGAAAGACAGGGTACACTGAAGCTTTCTTT. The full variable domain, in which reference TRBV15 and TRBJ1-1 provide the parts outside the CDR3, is DAMVIQNPRYQVTQFGKPVTLSCSQTLNHNVMYWYQQKSSQAPKLLFHYYDKDFNNEADTPDNFQSRRPNTSFCFLDIRSPGLGDTAMYLCATSRKTGYTEAFFGQGTRLTVV.

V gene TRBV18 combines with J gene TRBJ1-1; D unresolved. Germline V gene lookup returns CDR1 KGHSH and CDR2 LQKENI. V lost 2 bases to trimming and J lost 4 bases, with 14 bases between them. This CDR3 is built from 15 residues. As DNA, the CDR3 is TGTGCCAGCTCACCAAAGGCGACGGAGGGCACTGAAGCTTTCTTT. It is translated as CASSPKATEGTEAFF.

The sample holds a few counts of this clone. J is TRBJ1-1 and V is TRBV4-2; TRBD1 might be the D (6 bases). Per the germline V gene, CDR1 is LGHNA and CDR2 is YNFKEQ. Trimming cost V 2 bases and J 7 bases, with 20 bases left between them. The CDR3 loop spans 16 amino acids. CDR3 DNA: TGTGCCAGCAGCCAAAGAACCAGGACAGCTAAAAATGAAGCTTTCTTT. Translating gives CASSQRTRTAKNEAFF.

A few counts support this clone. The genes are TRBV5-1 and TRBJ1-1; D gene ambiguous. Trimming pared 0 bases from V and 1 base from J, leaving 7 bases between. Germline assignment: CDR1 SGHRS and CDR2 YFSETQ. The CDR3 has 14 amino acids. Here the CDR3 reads CASSLVGTNTEAFF. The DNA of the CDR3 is TGCGCCAGCAGCTTGGTGGGCACGAACACTGAAGCTTTCTTT.

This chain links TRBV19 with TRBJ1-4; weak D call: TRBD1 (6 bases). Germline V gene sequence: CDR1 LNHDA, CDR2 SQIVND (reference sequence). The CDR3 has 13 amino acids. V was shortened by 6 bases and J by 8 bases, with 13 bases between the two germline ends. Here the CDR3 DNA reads TGTGCCAGTAGCACAGGGCTAGGAGAAAAACTGTTTTTT. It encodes CASSTGLGEKLFF.

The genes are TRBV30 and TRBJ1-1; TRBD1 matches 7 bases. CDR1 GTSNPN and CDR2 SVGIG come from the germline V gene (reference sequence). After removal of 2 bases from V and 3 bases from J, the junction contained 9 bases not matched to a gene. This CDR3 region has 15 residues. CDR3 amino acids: CAWSSLDRVYTEAFF. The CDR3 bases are TGTGCCTGGAGTTCCCTCGACAGGGTGTACACTGAAGCTTTCTTT.

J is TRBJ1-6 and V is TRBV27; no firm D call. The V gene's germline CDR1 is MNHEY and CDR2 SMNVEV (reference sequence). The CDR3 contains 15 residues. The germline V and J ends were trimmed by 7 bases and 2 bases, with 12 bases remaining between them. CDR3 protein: CASKMRTPYNSPLHF. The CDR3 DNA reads TGTGCCAGCAAGATGAGAACCCCCTATAATTCACCCCTCCACTTT.